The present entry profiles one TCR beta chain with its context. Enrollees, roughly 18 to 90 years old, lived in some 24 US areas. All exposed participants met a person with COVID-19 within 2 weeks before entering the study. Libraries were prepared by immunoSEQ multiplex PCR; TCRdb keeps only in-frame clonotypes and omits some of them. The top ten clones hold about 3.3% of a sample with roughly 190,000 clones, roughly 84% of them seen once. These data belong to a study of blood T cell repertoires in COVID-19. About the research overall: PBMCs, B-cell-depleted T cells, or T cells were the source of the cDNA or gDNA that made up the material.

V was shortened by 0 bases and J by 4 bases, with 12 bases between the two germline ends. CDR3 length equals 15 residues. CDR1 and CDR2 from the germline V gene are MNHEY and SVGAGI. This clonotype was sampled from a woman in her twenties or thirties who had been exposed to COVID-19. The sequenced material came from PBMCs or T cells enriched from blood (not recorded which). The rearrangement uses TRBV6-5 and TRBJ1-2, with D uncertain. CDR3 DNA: TGTGCCAGCAGTTACTCACTTTTGGGGAGCTATGGCTACACCTTC. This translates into CASSYSLLGSYGYTF.